Each of the 19 T cell receptor beta chains below was sequenced from the same sample in a study of T cell repertoires in ileal Crohn's disease. The repertoire was sequenced with immunoSEQ multiplex PCR; TCRdb's copy has only in-frame clones and lacks some. In the table there are over 3,500 clones, 60% to 85% of which are singletons. Sequenced: ileal tissue. The receptors were gathered from an adult with Crohn's disease.

This clone was detected only once. The rearrangement joins TRBV5-1 to TRBJ1-2; 7 bases agree with TRBD1. The length of the CDR3 is 14 residues. Trimming cost V 0 bases and J 4 bases; bases outside gene matches: 3. The V gene's germline CDR1 is SGHRS and CDR2 YFSETQ. The CDR3 reads CASSLEGQPYGYTF. The CDR3 nucleotides are TGCGCCAGCAGCTTGGAGGGACAGCCCTATGGCTACACCTTC.

The chain carries TRBV28 and TRBJ1-2, with 7 positions matching TRBD1. Germline V gives CDR1 MDHEN, CDR2 SYDVKM. V was pared by 8 bases and J by 3 bases, with 12 bases of the junction left unmatched. The CDR3 consists of 15 residues. CDR3 sequence (DNA): TGTGCCAGCCGTCGTATAGAGGGGACAGACTATGGCTACACCTTC. As protein: CASRRIEGTDYGYTF.

This rearrangement joins TRBV7-2 to TRBJ2-1; 9 bases line up with TRBD2. V trimming: 5 bases; J trimming: 3 bases; junction bases outside the gene matches: 2. The CDR3 totals 14 residues. In germline, CDR1 is SGHTA, CDR2 FQGNSA. CDR3 region: CASSQTSGYNEQFF. In nucleotides, the CDR3 is TGTGCCAGCAGCCAGACTAGCGGCTACAATGAGCAGTTCTTC.

V gene TRBV5-1 combines with J gene TRBJ2-5; 7 bases align to TRBD2. In germline, CDR1 is SGHRS, CDR2 YFSETQ. The CDR3 covers 15 residues. The J segment lost 5 bases and the V segment lost 0 bases, leaving 7 bases of the junction unmatched. This CDR3 is CASSLERGLEETQYF. CDR3 sequence (DNA): TGCGCCAGCAGCTTGGAGCGGGGTCTCGAGGAGACCCAGTACTTC. The variable domain in full, completed from reference TRBV5-1 and TRBJ2-5, reads KAGVTQTPRYLIKTRGQQVTLSCSPISGHRSVSWYQQTPGQGLQFLFEYFSETQRNKGNFPGRFSGRQFSNSRSEMNVSTLELGDSALYLCASSLERGLEETQYFGPGTRLLVL.

This chain links TRBV25-1 with TRBJ2-5, with a tentative D call TRBD2 (6 bases). Trimming pared 1 base from V and 5 bases from J, leaving 11 bases between. The CDR3 runs to 14 residues. Germline V gene lookup returns CDR1 MGHDK and CDR2 SYGVNS. CDR3 DNA: TGTGCCAGCAGTGAATTTGGGGGGAGGGAGACCCAGTACTTC. Translation: CASSEFGGRETQYF.

The chain carries TRBV20-1 and TRBJ2-7; possibly TRBD1 for D (5 bases). The CDR3 runs to 11 residues. Germline values: CDR1 DFQATT, CDR2 SNEGSKA (reference sequence). V shed 3 bases and J shed 6 bases, with 9 bases lying between them. DNA of the CDR3: TGCAGTGCTAGTCCAAGGGGCGAGCAGTACTTC. It specifies CSASPRGEQYF.

V usage is TRBV27 and J usage is TRBJ2-7, with 8 positions matching TRBD2. CDR3 length equals 15 residues. CDR1 and CDR2 (germline): MNHEY, SMNVEV (reference sequence). Germline trimming cut 0 bases from V and 1 base from J; bases unmatched to any gene: 2. The CDR3 nucleotides are TGTGCCAGCAGTTTATCTCGGGGGGGATCCTACGAGCAGTACTTC. This sequence encodes CASSLSRGGSYEQYF.

The chain has TRBV4-3 and TRBJ2-1, with 8 bases matching TRBD2. Germline loops: CDR1 LGHNA, CDR2 YSLEER. After removal of 2 bases from V and 2 bases from J, the junction contained 2 bases not matched to a gene. The CDR3 is 15 amino acids. The CDR3, as DNA: TGCGCCAGCAGCCAAACGGGAGGGACCTACAATGAGCAGTTCTTC. It yields the protein CASSQTGGTYNEQFF.

The chain employs TRBV7-6 and TRBJ1-1; TRBD1 aligns across 8 bases. V gave up 4 bases and J gave up 3 bases; unmatched junction bases: 7. Germline V lookup: CDR1 SGHVS, CDR2 FNYEAQ. The CDR3 sequence is 15 residues long. This CDR3 is CASSSFRGPDTEAFF. Written as DNA, the CDR3 is TGTGCCAGCAGCTCTTTCAGGGGGCCCGACACTGAAGCTTTCTTT.

DNA of the CDR3: TGCGCCAGCAGCCAAAGGGGAGGGACTACGGCCTACGAGCAGTACTTC. Amino acid sequence: CASSQRGGTTAYEQYF. The gene calls are TRBV4-1 and TRBJ2-7, with 7 bases aligning to TRBD2. The trim removed 2 bases at V and 2 bases at J, leaving 9 bases unmatched. This CDR3 is built from 16 residues. Per germline, CDR1 MGHRA and CDR2 YSYEKL.

CDR3 sequence (DNA): TGTGCCAGTAGTTTCCGGGACAGGGGAATTAATGAGCAGTTCTTC. Its translation: CASSFRDRGINEQFF. The rearrangement joins TRBV19 to TRBJ2-1; TRBD1 matches 10 bases. This CDR3 has 15 residues. The germline CDR1 and CDR2 sequences are LNHDA and SQIVND (reference sequence). The J segment lost 7 bases and the V segment lost 5 bases, leaving 8 bases of the junction unmatched. The entire variable domain, with the rest obtained from reference TRBV19 and TRBJ2-1, is as follows: DGGITQSPKYLFRKEGQNVTLSCEQNLNHDAMYWYRQDPGQGLRLIYYSQIVNDFQKGDIAEGYSVSREKKESFPLTVTSAQKNPTAFYLCASSFRDRGINEQFFGPGTRLTVL.

CDR3 sequence: CASSLTGPEAFF. DNA for the CDR3: TGTGCCAGCAGCTTAACAGGACCTGAAGCTTTCTTT. J is TRBJ1-1 and V is TRBV7-8; tentatively, D is TRBD1 (5 bases). The germline V gene encodes CDR1 SGHVS and CDR2 FQNEAQ. Trimming left V 2 bases short and J 6 bases short, with 7 bases between. This CDR3 contains 12 residues.

This rearrangement joins TRBV5-4 to TRBJ2-6; D remains ambiguous. Trimming took off 6 bases at V and 1 base at J, with 17 bases between the two ends. The CDR3 loop spans 17 amino acids. Per germline, CDR1 SGHNT and CDR2 YYREEE (reference sequence). For the CDR3, the DNA is TGTGCCAGCACCTTCGGGTTCCATTCTTCTGGGGCCAACGTCCTGACTTTC. It codes for CASTFGFHSSGANVLTF.

This clone was picked up a small number of times. V is TRBV7-9 and J is TRBJ2-2, with D perhaps TRBD2 (7 bases). The CDR3 consists of 16 residues. Germline CDR1 and CDR2: SEHNR and FQNEAQ (reference sequence). The V gene lost 6 bases and the J gene lost 4 bases, with 18 bases spanning the gap. The CDR3 is CASSPAGAEATGELFF. Written as DNA, the CDR3 is TGTGCCAGCAGTCCCGCGGGGGCCGAGGCCACCGGGGAGCTGTTTTTT.

The chain combines TRBV7-2 with TRBJ1-1; weak D call: TRBD1 (5 bases). The CDR3 is 14 amino acids. V was cut by 5 bases and J by 5 bases, with 15 bases left in between. In germline, CDR1 is SGHTA, CDR2 FQGNSA. The CDR3, as DNA: TGTGCCAGCAGCCACCCAGGGAGGGGAACTGAAGCTTTCTTT. It is translated as CASSHPGRGTEAFF.

The genes are TRBV5-1 and TRBJ1-1, with 8 bases lining up with TRBD1. The J segment lost 0 bases and the V segment lost 4 bases, leaving 5 bases of the junction unmatched. The V gene's germline CDR1 is SGHRS and CDR2 YFSETQ. The CDR3 contains 15 residues. The CDR3, as DNA: TGCGCCAGCAGCGCCAGACAGGGGTTGAACACTGAAGCTTTCTTT. Its translation: CASSARQGLNTEAFF.

A few counts support this clone. The V call is TRBV29-1, the J call TRBJ2-2, with 8 nucleotides matching TRBD1. This CDR3 contains 13 residues. Germline V gene lookup returns CDR1 SQVTM and CDR2 ANQGSEA. Trimming took 7 bases from V and 6 from J; bases not matched to a gene: 7. The CDR3 nucleotides are TGCAGCGCTGGACAGGGATTTTCCGGGGAGCTGTTTTTT. It codes for CSAGQGFSGELFF.

This chain joins TRBV19 and TRBJ1-2; 7 nucleotides line up with TRBD1. Germline V gene data show CDR1 as LNHDA and CDR2 as SQIVND (reference sequence). Germline trimming cut 7 bases from V and 4 bases from J; bases unmatched to any gene: 15. This CDR3 is built from 16 residues. The CDR3 coding sequence is TGTGCCAGTAAGGAGCCGGGACAGTTCCCTTTCTATGGCTACACCTTC. Its translation is CASKEPGQFPFYGYTF.

CDR3 in amino acids: CASSLWSSGDSTDTQYF. In DNA form, the CDR3 reads TGCGCCAGCAGCTTGTGGTCTAGCGGAGACTCCACAGATACGCAGTATTTT. The V and J genes are TRBV5-1 and TRBJ2-3; 7 bases are shared with TRBD2. V shed 1 base and J 2 bases; nucleotides not matched to a gene: 10. CDR3 length: 17 amino acids. Per the germline V gene, CDR1 is SGHRS and CDR2 is YFSETQ.